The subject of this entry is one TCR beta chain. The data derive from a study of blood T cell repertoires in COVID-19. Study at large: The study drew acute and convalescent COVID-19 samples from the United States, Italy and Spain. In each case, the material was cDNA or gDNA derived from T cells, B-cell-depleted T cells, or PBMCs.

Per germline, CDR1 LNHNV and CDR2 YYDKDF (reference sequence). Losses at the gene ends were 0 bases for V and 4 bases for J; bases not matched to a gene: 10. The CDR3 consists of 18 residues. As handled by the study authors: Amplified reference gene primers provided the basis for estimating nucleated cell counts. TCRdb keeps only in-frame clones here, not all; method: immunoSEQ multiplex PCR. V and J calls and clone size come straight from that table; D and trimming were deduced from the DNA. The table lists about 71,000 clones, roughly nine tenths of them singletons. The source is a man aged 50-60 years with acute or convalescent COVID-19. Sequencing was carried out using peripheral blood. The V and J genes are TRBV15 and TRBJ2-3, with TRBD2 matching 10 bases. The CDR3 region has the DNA TGTGCCACCAGCAGAGATAGGGCTAGCGGGAGTCGGGCAGATACGCAGTATTTT. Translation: CATSRDRASGSRADTQYF.